This T cell receptor beta chain was retrieved from a study of blood T cell repertoires in COVID-19. In the study overall: Both acute and convalescent COVID-19 samples were obtained from the United States, Italy and Spain. Sample material is recorded as cDNA or gDNA derived from T cells, B-cell-depleted T cells, or PBMCs.

CDR3 length: 19 amino acids. V lost 4 bases to trimming and J lost 1 base, with 25 bases between them. Germline values: CDR1 MGHRA, CDR2 YSYEKL. In the authors' methods: Scientists estimated how many nucleated cells there were by amplifying reference gene primers. The repertoire was sequenced with immunoSEQ multiplex PCR; TCRdb's copy has only in-frame clones and lacks some. V and J calls and clone size are copied from that table; D and trimming were computed from the DNA. The table includes hundreds of thousands of clones, more than 85% detected once. This sequence joins TRBV4-1 and TRBJ1-1; no firm D call. Sequencing was performed on peripheral blood. This TCR was recovered from a man aged 35 to 55 with acute or convalescent COVID-19. As DNA, the CDR3 is TGCGCCAGCAGCCCCCAAATAGTTCGGGTCCATCCATCGAACACTGAAGCTTTCTTT. The encoded protein is CASSPQIVRVHPSNTEAFF.